This entry lists 18 T cell receptor beta chains sequenced from one sample in a study of Graves' ophthalmopathy and Graves' hyperthyroidism. The authors amplified TCR beta CDR3 regions, and they did so from RNA transcripts for repertoire sequencing. Second-round multiplex PCR came after first-round RT-PCR with HTBI primers. TCRdb independently ran MiXCR on the multiplex PCR reads; one entry per CDR3 protein. The sample has some 1.1 million distinct CDR3 sequences; approximately 35% are singletons. Sequenced material: peripheral blood or thyroid tissue (not recorded which). The receptors derive from an adult man with Graves' hyperthyroidism.

This clonotype has ten or more counts. V gene TRBV24-1 combines with J gene TRBJ2-2; a possible D gene is TRBD2 (7 bases). The germline CDR1 and CDR2 sequences are KGHDR and SFDVKD. CDR3 length equals 15 residues. V gave up 7 bases and J gave up 3 bases, with 14 bases separating them. The CDR3 region has the DNA TGTGCCACCAGCCCAACAGGGAGGGACACCGGGGAGCTGTTTTTT. It is translated as CATSPTGRDTGELFF.

The sample holds many counts of this clonotype. The chain is built from TRBV7-2 and TRBJ1-5; D not certain. Germline lookup yields CDR1 SGHTA and CDR2 FQGNSA. The CDR3 loop spans 14 amino acids. V shed 1 base and J shed 7 bases, with 11 bases lying between them. The CDR3: CASSLEAGEQPQHF. In nucleotides, the CDR3 is TGTGCCAGCAGCTTAGAAGCCGGGGAACAGCCCCAGCATTTT.

This clonotype was observed at least ten times. This rearrangement joins TRBV20-1 to TRBJ2-7, with 7 bases that match TRBD1. The CDR3 length is 13 residues. Germline V gene sequence: CDR1 DFQATT, CDR2 SNEGSKA (reference sequence). The trim removed 6 bases at V and 3 bases at J, leaving 8 bases unmatched. Written as DNA, the CDR3 is TGCAGTGCCAACGTTGGGACAGACTACGAGCAGTACTTC. Protein product: CSANVGTDYEQYF.

The CDR3 bases are TGCAGTGCTAGAGGGGGGGACAGCCTTGATACTAACTATGGCTACACCTTC. Its protein product is CSARGGDSLDTNYGYTF. The chain is built from TRBV20-1 and TRBJ1-2; TRBD1 aligns across 7 bases. Germline CDR1 and CDR2: DFQATT and SNEGSKA (reference sequence). This CDR3 spans 17 amino acids. J lost 0 bases, V lost 1 base, and 11 bases had no gene match.

Regarding this clonotype: A read error may account for a junction end that differs from germline. The chain recombines TRBV11-2 with TRBJ2-5, with 7 positions matching TRBD1. The CDR3 totals 14 residues. Germline V gives CDR1 SGHAT, CDR2 FQNNGV. DNA of the CDR3: TGTGCCAGCAGCTTTCCGGACAGGCAAGAGACCAAGTACTTC. Translating it yields CASSFPDRQETKYF.

This chain connects TRBV6-5 to TRBJ1-1; D perhaps matches TRBD1 (6 bases). The CDR3 totals 16 residues. Looked up from germline, CDR1 is MNHEY and CDR2 is SVGAGI. The V end lost 7 bases, the J end lost 7 bases, and 25 bases lay between the germline ends. CDR3 bases: TGTGCCAGCACCTACGGTGGCAGGGGCAAGCATTTTGAAGCTTTCTTT. Translating it yields CASTYGGRGKHFEAFF.

This clonotype was recorded many times. As DNA, the CDR3 is TGCGCCAGCAGCCAAGCCCAGTGGGGAAACACCATATATTTT. This codes for CASSQAQWGNTIYF. This chain uses TRBV4-3 with TRBJ1-3; no reliable D call. The CDR3 extends over 14 amino acids. Germline V CDR1 and CDR2: LGHNA, YSLEER. V lost 1 base and J lost 4, with 8 bases in between.

This clonotype was counted many times. The V call is TRBV7-9, the J call TRBJ2-5; unclear D gene. Per the germline V gene, CDR1 is SEHNR and CDR2 is FQNEAQ (reference sequence). Trimming left V 5 bases short and J 5 bases short, with 6 bases between. CDR3 length: 11 residues. Written as DNA, the CDR3 is TGTGCCAGCAGCCACCGTGAGACCCAGTACTTC. This encodes CASSHRETQYF.

This clonotype showed up just a few times. The chain is built from TRBV20-1 and TRBJ2-5; 13 bases map to TRBD2. CDR1 DFQATT and CDR2 SNEGSKA come from the germline V gene (reference sequence). V lost 3 bases and J lost 4; bases outside the gene matches: 23. The CDR3 spans 21 residues. The chain's CDR3 is CSARRVLGLAGSGLGGETQYF. CDR3 in DNA: TGCAGTGCTAGGAGGGTACTGGGACTAGCGGGATCGGGTTTGGGTGGAGAGACCCAGTACTTC.

Points on this clonotype: A read error is possible here, since a much larger clone lies one base away. This sequence joins TRBV7-8 and TRBJ2-3; D is uncertain. The CDR3 consists of 14 residues. The germline V gene has CDR1 SGHVS and CDR2 FQNEAQ. In nucleotides, the CDR3 is TGTGCCAGCAGCTTGGCAGCGAGCACAAATACGCAGTATTTT. Encoded protein: CASSLAASTNTQYF.

This clonotype was counted many times. The chain carries TRBV7-8 and TRBJ1-2, with D maybe TRBD1 (6 bases). Germline CDR1 is SGHVS and CDR2 is FQNEAQ. The V gene lost 1 base and the J gene lost 8 bases, with 20 bases spanning the gap. The CDR3 sequence is 16 residues long. The CDR3 spells CASSLELTGSSFGYTF. CDR3 in DNA: TGTGCCAGCAGCTTAGAGCTAACAGGGAGTTCCTTCGGCTACACCTTC.

The chain carries TRBV5-1 and TRBJ2-7; 8 bases line up with TRBD1. V shed 0 bases, J shed 3 bases, and the junction held 8 bases outside the gene matches. There are 16 residues in the CDR3. Germline-derived CDR1 and CDR2 are SGHRS and YFSETQ. The CDR3 spells CASSLGGTGQFYEQYF. The CDR3 DNA sequence: TGCGCCAGCAGCTTGGGAGGGACAGGACAATTCTACGAGCAGTACTTC.

This clonotype came up once. V usage is TRBV10-3 and J usage is TRBJ2-5; D is ambiguous. Per the germline V gene, CDR1 is ENHRY and CDR2 is SYGVKD. This CDR3 has 12 residues. The V end lost 2 bases, the J end lost 4 bases, and 5 bases lay between the germline ends. The chain's CDR3 is CAISEPGETQYF. CDR3 bases: TGTGCCATCAGTGAGCCCGGAGAGACCCAGTACTTC.

The gene calls are TRBV20-1 and TRBJ2-7; the D is unclear. This CDR3 contains 12 residues. The V end lost 6 bases, the J end lost 7 bases, and 16 bases lay between the germline ends. Per the germline V gene, CDR1 is DFQATT and CDR2 is SNEGSKA (reference sequence). The CDR3 here is CSAGADLEEQYF. The CDR3 DNA reads TGCAGTGCAGGCGCCGACTTAGAGGAGCAGTACTTC.

This clonotype was detected many times. The chain recombines TRBV20-1 with TRBJ2-7; 9 bases line up with TRBD2. The CDR3 has 13 amino acids. The V and J ends lost 0 bases and 5 bases, in that order; junction bases with no gene match: 2. Looked up from germline, CDR1 is DFQATT and CDR2 is SNEGSKA (reference sequence). In DNA, the CDR3 is TGCAGTGCTAGAGATAGCGGGAGCCACGAGCAGTACTTC. Residues: CSARDSGSHEQYF.

V usage is TRBV6-4 and J usage is TRBJ2-3; 10 positions agree with TRBD2. This CDR3 spans 15 amino acids. Per germline, CDR1 MRHNA and CDR2 SNTAGT. The trim removed 0 bases at V and 4 bases at J, leaving 1 base unmatched. CDR3 sequence: CASSDSSGGADTQYF. CDR3 DNA: TGTGCCAGCAGTGACTCCAGCGGGGGGGCAGATACGCAGTATTTT.

The genes are TRBV29-1 and TRBJ2-7; a weak D match, TRBD1 (6 bases). The CDR3 loop spans 13 amino acids. The germline V gene encodes CDR1 SQVTM and CDR2 ANQGSEA. Trimming took 4 bases from V and 11 from J, leaving 21 bases between them. The CDR3 is CSVGQDVTEEEYF. For the CDR3, the DNA is TGCAGCGTTGGACAGGACGTAACAGAAGAGGAGTACTTC.

The chain joins TRBV12-3 or TRBV12-4 to TRBJ1-2, with D unresolved. The length of the CDR3 is 13 residues. V lost 3 bases and J lost 6, with 11 bases in between. CDR3 nucleotide sequence: TGTGCCAGCAGTTTTGTGATTACGCATGGCTACACCTTC. Its protein is CASSFVITHGYTF.